Detailed here is one T cell receptor (beta chain). The antigen is unknown. The germline gene is not matched at one end of the junction; a read error may be the cause. Germline loops: CDR1 ENHRY, CDR2 SYGVKD. The CDR3 spans 15 residues. Vbeta (60) and Jbeta (13) primers were used in the PCR. Produced via immunoSEQ multiplex PCR; TCRdb's table is partial and in-frame only. Of about 120,000 clones detected, roughly 69% appear once; the ten largest clones hold 9.5%. The data are from a study of cytomegalovirus exposure and HLA in healthy donors. Study background: Out of 150 million to 200 million T cells, an earlier analysis found some 120 million unique TCR beta sequences in total. Early release data held around 80 million unique TCRs from HLA-typed donors. Study findings and constraints: The study listed 164 cytomegalovirus-associated TCR beta chains. Association of 17,000 or so TCR beta sequences with HLA alleles was found at 0.05 false discovery rate in a later analysis.

Material for sequencing was PBMCs. This chain uses TRBV10-3 with TRBJ1-1, with 9 nucleotides matching TRBD1. The sequence was collected from a woman in her thirties or forties in good health and CMV-seropositive. The CDR3 here is CVISNPIDRGTEAFF. For the CDR3, the DNA is TGTGTCATCTCCAATCCGATAGACAGGGGGACTGAAGCTTTCTTT.